This entry concerns a single T cell receptor beta chain. Its specificity is not known. This sample's treatment: about 20 received Ad26.COV2.S at low or high dose, single or two shots; five or six received placebo; per-sample allocation not given. After the first vaccine or placebo injection, samples were drawn on day 63. Trimming took off 3 bases at V and 0 bases at J, with 5 bases between the two ends. The CDR3 runs to 13 residues. Germline V gene sequence: CDR1 SGHTA, CDR2 FQGNSA. Sequenced by immunoSEQ multiplex PCR; TCRdb stores in-frame clones only, minus some. The data hold 350,000 to 500,000 clones, with 90% observed a single time. These data originate in a study of Ad26.COV2.S vaccination and SARS-CoV-2 variants. The overall study: The authors gave Ad26.COV2.S intramuscularly, either once or twice 56 days apart. The study, taken as a whole, reports: Substantial breadth was reportedly displayed by spike-specific CD8+ and CD4+ T cell responses after vaccination.

This sequence was found in a person between 18 and 65 years old who received the Ad26.COV2.S COVID-19 vaccine or a placebo. This sequence joins TRBV7-2 and TRBJ1-1; D remains ambiguous. Sample: peripheral blood, taken in a trial of Ad26.COV2.S vaccine versus placebo. This CDR3 reads CASSFTLNTEAFF. CDR3 nucleotides: TGTGCCAGCAGCTTTACACTGAACACTGAAGCTTTCTTT.